Following are 31 T cell receptor beta chains from one sample sequenced in a study of shared clonotypes between healthy human individuals. Method: immunoSEQ multiplex PCR; TCRdb's copy keeps in-frame clones and lacks some. The profile shows some 2.1 million clones, 85% to 95% of them singletons. Source material: naive CD4+ T cells sorted from blood. Subset specified: CD45RA+ positively selected. The receptors shown here come from a young man in good health.

The rearrangement joins TRBV6-5 to TRBJ2-7; D assignment may be TRBD1 or TRBD2 (6 bases each). The CDR3 length is 15 residues. The ends were cut back, 5 bases at V and 9 bases at J, with 23 bases in the middle. Germline V gives CDR1 MNHEY, CDR2 SVGAGI. The CDR3 sequence: CASSPYPQGGSAQYF. The DNA of the CDR3 is TGTGCCAGCAGTCCCTACCCACAGGGAGGCTCCGCGCAGTACTTC.

The chain combines TRBV4-1 with TRBJ1-2; D is perhaps TRBD1 (5 bases). In germline, CDR1 is MGHRA, CDR2 YSYEKL. There are 15 residues in the CDR3. V dropped 3 bases and J dropped 4 bases, with 15 bases sitting between them. The CDR3 sequence is CASSHTERGTYGYTF. The CDR3 bases are TGCGCCAGCAGCCACACCGAACGGGGGACCTATGGCTACACCTTC.

The rearrangement joins TRBV28 to TRBJ1-2; 8 bases match TRBD1. The CDR3 is 15 residues long. Trimming at V came to 1 base and at J to 7 bases, leaving 8 bases not matched to a gene. CDR1 MDHEN and CDR2 SYDVKM come from the germline V gene. The CDR3 sequence: CASSLYGQGPFGYTF. In DNA, the CDR3 is TGTGCCAGCAGTTTATACGGACAGGGTCCCTTTGGCTACACCTTC.

This rearrangement joins TRBV2 to TRBJ2-7; the match to TRBD1 covers 9 bases. Germline loops: CDR1 SNHLY, CDR2 FYNNEI. The CDR3 spans 13 residues. J gave up 4 bases and V 11 bases, and 9 bases lay outside the gene matches. The CDR3 spells CAQRDRDLYEQYF. In DNA, the CDR3 is TGTGCCCAACGGGACAGGGATTTATACGAGCAGTACTTC.

This sequence joins TRBV6-1 and TRBJ2-4; D gene ambiguous. V shed 1 base and J shed 3 bases, with 10 bases lying between them. Looked up from germline, CDR1 is MNHNS and CDR2 is SASEGT. This CDR3 contains 15 residues. The CDR3, as DNA: TGTGCCAGCAGTGAAGTGGAAGCAGGCAAAAACATTCAGTACTTC. Its translation: CASSEVEAGKNIQYF.

DNA of the CDR3: TGTGCCAGCTCACCAGGGGACAGGGGGTACCAAGAGACCCAGTACTTC. Protein: CASSPGDRGYQETQYF. The V call is TRBV18, the J call TRBJ2-5; 11 positions match TRBD1. The trim removed 2 bases at V and 0 bases at J, leaving 2 bases unmatched. The CDR3 totals 16 residues. Germline lookup yields CDR1 KGHSH and CDR2 LQKENI.

This clone was picked up one time. Other DNA sequences in this specimen translate into the identical CDR3. The J gene is TRBJ1-5, the V gene TRBV19; the D is unclear. Deletions cut 1 base from V and 0 bases from J, with 7 bases between. In germline, CDR1 is LNHDA, CDR2 SQIVND (reference sequence). This CDR3 region has 15 residues. The CDR3 nucleotides are TGTGCCAGTAGTATAGGGCTATATAGCAATCAGCCCCAGCATTTT. Its translation is CASSIGLYSNQPQHF.

The V and J genes are TRBV14 and TRBJ2-7, with 13 bases that match TRBD2. V gave up 3 bases and J gave up 5 bases; unmatched junction bases: 4. CDR3 length equals 15 residues. Germline lookup yields CDR1 SGHDN and CDR2 FVKESK. In nucleotides, the CDR3 is TGTGCCAGCAGCCACACCGGGACTAGCGGGAACGAGCAGTACTTC. This gives the protein CASSHTGTSGNEQYF.

V and J are TRBV7-2 and TRBJ2-7, with 12 bases identical to TRBD2. CDR3 length: 16 residues. The junction had 5 bases not matched to a gene; V was cut back by 5 bases and J by 0 bases. CDR1 is SGHTA, CDR2 FQGNSA, per germline. CDR3 sequence: CASSRGLAGYSYEQYF. DNA for the CDR3: TGTGCCAGCAGCCGAGGACTAGCGGGGTACTCCTACGAGCAGTACTTC.

With regard to this clone: A much larger clone sits a single nucleotide away, making a read error possible. The sample contains more than one DNA sequence encoding this CDR3. V is TRBV18 and J is TRBJ2-7, with D maybe TRBD1 (5 bases). Trimming removed 0 bases at V and 3 bases at J, with 6 bases between. The CDR3 sequence is 13 residues long. In germline, CDR1 is KGHSH, CDR2 LQKENI. CDR3 DNA sequence: TGTGCCAGCTCACCACCAGGGGACTACGAGCAGTACTTC. Translation gives CASSPPGDYEQYF.

Written as DNA, the CDR3 is TGCAGCGTTGAACGGATTCTCTCCTACGAGCAGTACTTC. Translation gives CSVERILSYEQYF. The V and J genes are TRBV29-1 and TRBJ2-7; D gene uncertain. Germline lookup yields CDR1 SQVTM and CDR2 ANQGSEA. The CDR3 runs 13 residues. Trimming cost V 2 bases and J 0 bases, with 8 bases left between them.

This rearrangement joins TRBV9 to TRBJ2-1, with D unresolved. V gave up 5 bases and J gave up 12 bases, with 21 bases separating them. This CDR3 contains 14 residues. Germline CDR1 SGDLS, CDR2 YYNGEE. DNA for the CDR3: TGTGCCAGCAGTCTTTCCCGGGCCGGGTCCGCGCAGTTCTTC. As protein: CASSLSRAGSAQFF.

This chain links TRBV14 with TRBJ2-5; a weak D match, TRBD2 (6 bases). CDR3 length: 13 residues. The ends were cut back, 3 bases at V and 5 bases at J, with 10 bases in the middle. The germline gives CDR1 SGHDN, CDR2 FVKESK. In DNA, the CDR3 is TGTGCCAGCAGCCAGAACGGAGGGGAGACCCAGTACTTC. It encodes CASSQNGGETQYF.

This chain joins TRBV2 and TRBJ2-7; 8 bases match TRBD2. The germline V gene encodes CDR1 SNHLY and CDR2 FYNNEI. The CDR3 totals 16 residues. V shed 5 bases, J shed 1 base, and the junction held 10 bases outside the gene matches. As DNA, the CDR3 is TGTGCCAGCAGTCCCGTTCAAGCGGGGGTGTCCTACGAGCAGTACTTC. Amino acid sequence: CASSPVQAGVSYEQYF.

The chain recombines TRBV21-1 with TRBJ1-2; TRBD1, the D gene given by the table, was not confirmed from the DNA. TRBV21-1 is classified as a pseudogene. The CDR3 spans 13 residues. CDR3 protein: CASSNPANYGYTF. CDR3 bases: TGTGCCAGCAGCAACCCAGCTAACTATGGCTACACCTTC.

The V call is TRBV28, the J call TRBJ2-3; 7 positions match TRBD2. CDR1 and CDR2 (germline): MDHEN, SYDVKM. The CDR3 extends over 15 amino acids. V was pared by 2 bases and J by 2 bases, with 4 bases of the junction left unmatched. CDR3 region: CASSLAGDNTDTQYF. The DNA of the CDR3 is TGTGCCAGCAGTTTAGCGGGGGATAACACAGATACGCAGTATTTT.

V is TRBV6-6 and J is TRBJ2-5, with TRBD2 matching 8 bases. The ends lost 6 bases at V and 3 bases at J; junction bases unmatched: 9. The CDR3 is 15 amino acids. Germline V gene lookup returns CDR1 MNHNY and CDR2 SVGAGI (reference sequence). CDR3 sequence (DNA): TGTGCCAGCAGCCAAGCGGGAGTAGCCGAAGAGACCCAGTACTTC. It yields the protein CASSQAGVAEETQYF.

The V call is TRBV2, the J call TRBJ2-2; TRBD1 matches 9 bases. V shed 6 bases, J shed 1 base, and the junction held 3 bases outside the gene matches. The CDR3 length is 15 residues. Per germline, CDR1 SNHLY and CDR2 FYNNEI. CDR3 region: CASRGQGGNTGELFF. CDR3 in DNA: TGTGCCAGCAGGGGACAGGGAGGGAACACCGGGGAGCTGTTTTTT.

In regard to this clone: Additional DNA sequences in this sample encode the identical CDR3. This chain joins TRBV15 and TRBJ2-7, with unresolved D. Germline-derived CDR1 and CDR2 are LNHNV and YYDKDF (reference sequence). V shed 0 bases and J shed 3 bases, with 6 bases lying between them. The length of the CDR3 is 13 residues. CDR3 in amino acids: CATSRDPGYEQYF. The CDR3 DNA reads as TGTGCCACCAGCAGAGATCCCGGCTACGAGCAGTACTTC.

The V call is TRBV29-1, the J call TRBJ1-1; tentatively, D is TRBD1 (5 bases). The CDR3 totals 12 residues. Germline CDR1 SQVTM, CDR2 ANQGSEA. V lost 6 bases to trimming and J lost 5 bases, with 13 bases between them. The CDR3 spells CSVAHGGTEAFF. The CDR3 DNA sequence: TGCAGCGTGGCCCATGGGGGGACTGAAGCTTTCTTT.

This clone has just one count. The rearrangement uses TRBV7-2 and TRBJ1-3; D unclear. Germline loops: CDR1 SGHTA, CDR2 FQGNSA. The CDR3 is 16 residues long. V lost 0 bases and J 4 bases, leaving 13 bases between the germline ends. The CDR3 sequence: CASSLAPPPVGNTIYF. In DNA form, the CDR3 reads TGTGCCAGCAGCTTAGCTCCGCCACCCGTGGGAAACACCATATATTTT.

The genes are TRBV5-1 and TRBJ1-1; TRBD1 might be the D (5 bases). Germline-derived CDR1 and CDR2 are SGHRS and YFSETQ. Trimming pared 5 bases from V and 0 bases from J, leaving 14 bases between. CDR3 length: 15 residues. The DNA of the CDR3 is TGCGCCAGCAGGGCGACAGCTTACATGAACACTGAAGCTTTCTTT. Translated, it gives CASRATAYMNTEAFF. The full variable domain, rest sourced from reference TRBV5-1 and TRBJ1-1, is KAGVTQTPRYLIKTRGQQVTLSCSPISGHRSVSWYQQTPGQGLQFLFEYFSETQRNKGNFPGRFSGRQFSNSRSEMNVSTLELGDSALYLCASRATAYMNTEAFFGQGTRLTVV.

The chain is built from TRBV6-6 and TRBJ2-1; tentatively, D is TRBD1 or TRBD2 (5 bases each). V lost 5 bases and J 3 bases, leaving 11 bases between the germline ends. In germline, CDR1 is MNHNY, CDR2 SVGAGI (reference sequence). The CDR3 is made up of 14 amino acids. DNA for the CDR3: TGTGCCAGCAGTCCCGGGACGGGCTACAATGAGCAGTTCTTC. Protein product: CASSPGTGYNEQFF.

The rearrangement uses TRBV18 and TRBJ1-2; 7 positions agree with TRBD1. This CDR3 has 16 residues. Losses at the gene ends were 4 bases for V and 3 bases for J; bases not matched to a gene: 11. From germline, CDR1 is KGHSH and CDR2 LQKENI. The CDR3 is CASSQLGQVVDYGYTF. The CDR3 nucleotides read TGTGCCAGCTCACAACTCGGACAGGTTGTTGACTATGGCTACACCTTC.

Notes on this clone: Different DNA sequences within this sample yield the same CDR3. The chain uses TRBV5-1 and TRBJ2-3; D unresolved. The V end was cut by 4 bases, the J end by 0 bases, with 12 bases between. CDR3 size: 15 residues. Germline CDR1 is SGHRS and CDR2 is YFSETQ. Here the CDR3 DNA reads TGCGCCAGCAGCCCGGGTACTGGGAGCACAGATACGCAGTATTTT. Translation gives CASSPGTGSTDTQYF. The whole variable domain, filled in from reference TRBV5-1 and TRBJ2-3, reads KAGVTQTPRYLIKTRGQQVTLSCSPISGHRSVSWYQQTPGQGLQFLFEYFSETQRNKGNFPGRFSGRQFSNSRSEMNVSTLELGDSALYLCASSPGTGSTDTQYFGPGTRLTVL.

J is TRBJ2-7 and V is TRBV28; D gene unclear. The CDR3 is 11 residues long. V dropped 5 bases and J dropped 12 bases, with 14 bases sitting between them. The germline V gene encodes CDR1 MDHEN and CDR2 SYDVKM. As DNA, the CDR3 is TGTGCCAGCAGTACCGGACGCAGTTCGTACTTC. It yields the protein CASSTGRSSYF. The full variable domain, in which reference TRBV28 and TRBJ2-7 provide the parts outside the CDR3, is DVKVTQSSRYLVKRTGEKVFLECVQDMDHENMFWYRQDPGLGLRLIYFSYDVKMKEKGDIPEGYSVSREKKERFSLILESASTNQTSMYLCASSTGRSSYFGPGTRLTVT.

This clone was detected once. The rearrangement uses TRBV6-1 and TRBJ2-7; D tentatively fits TRBD1 or TRBD2 (5 bases each). Trimming pared 5 bases from V and 1 base from J, leaving 12 bases between. In germline, CDR1 is MNHNS, CDR2 SASEGT. There are 14 residues in the CDR3. The CDR3 nucleotides read TGTGCCAGCAGTCTGACTGGGGGTTCCTACGAGCAGTACTTC. This sequence encodes CASSLTGGSYEQYF.

About this clone itself: Additional DNA sequences in this sample encode the identical CDR3. V and J are TRBV5-1 and TRBJ2-5; D is ambiguous. CDR3 length: 13 amino acids. CDR1 SGHRS and CDR2 YFSETQ come from the germline V gene. Trimming took 3 bases from V and 0 from J, leaving 6 bases between them. The CDR3, as DNA: TGCGCCAGCAGCTCCGGGTACCAAGAGACCCAGTACTTC. Translating it yields CASSSGYQETQYF.

This sequence joins TRBV18 and TRBJ1-1; 7 bases are shared with TRBD1. V was pared by 5 bases and J by 6 bases, with 0 bases of the junction left unmatched. The length of the CDR3 is 11 residues. Germline-derived CDR1 and CDR2 are KGHSH and LQKENI. The CDR3 coding sequence is TGTGCCAGCTCAGGACAGGCTGAAGCTTTCTTT. Its translation: CASSGQAEAFF.

The J gene is TRBJ2-7, the V gene TRBV19; 9 bases fit TRBD1. V shed 3 bases and J 2 bases; nucleotides not matched to a gene: 5. This CDR3 region has 15 residues. Germline V lookup: CDR1 LNHDA, CDR2 SQIVND (reference sequence). The CDR3 coding sequence is TGTGCCAGTAGTATGTTACAGGGGGCCCCCTACGAGCAGTACTTC. Translating gives CASSMLQGAPYEQYF.

V and J are TRBV7-9 and TRBJ1-1, with 8 bases that match TRBD1. The germline V gene has CDR1 SEHNR and CDR2 FQNEAQ (reference sequence). The junction had 11 bases not matched to a gene; V was cut back by 5 bases and J by 6 bases. The CDR3 is 15 amino acids. CDR3: CASSTAGGRFSEAFF. In DNA form, the CDR3 reads TGTGCCAGCAGCACCGCAGGGGGCCGCTTTTCTGAAGCTTTCTTT. Combining the CDR3 with reference TRBV7-9 and TRBJ1-1 gives the whole variable domain DTGVSQNPRHKITKRGQNVTFRCDPISEHNRLYWYRQTLGQGPEFLTYFQNEAQLEKSRLLSDRFSAERPKGSFSTLEIQRTEQGDSAMYLCASSTAGGRFSEAFFGQGTRLTVV.